This T cell receptor (beta chain) was profiled in a study of cytomegalovirus exposure and HLA in healthy donors. Looking at the study overall: Tens of millions of unique TCRs from HLA-typed donors made up an early data release.

Germline V gene lookup returns CDR1 SEHNR and CDR2 FQNEAQ (reference sequence). CDR3 size: 13 residues. V lost 1 base to trimming and J lost 4 bases, with 5 bases between them. General study findings and limits: CMV serostatus was the only recorded immune exposure for donors. TCR beta sequences reportedly predicted the HLA-A and HLA-B alleles of most subjects accurately.

PCR was performed using 60 Vbeta and 13 Jbeta primers. Libraries were prepared by immunoSEQ multiplex PCR; TCRdb keeps only in-frame clonotypes and omits some of them. The specimen's table records tens of thousands of clones. A note on this clone: No antigen is known for it.

The sample taken for sequencing was PBMCs. This TCR came from a man aged 40-49 years in good health and CMV-seropositive. The chain is built from TRBV7-9 and TRBJ1-5; D unclear. The chain's CDR3 is CASSLDKNQPQHF. Here the CDR3 DNA reads TGTGCCAGCAGCTTAGACAAAAATCAGCCCCAGCATTTT.